A selection of T cell receptor beta chains follows, all from one sample in a study of type 1 regulatory T cells. TCRdb independently ran MiXCR on the reads; one entry per CDR3 protein. The data hold 24,000 or so distinct CDR3 sequences, with roughly half observed a single time. Their cognate antigens are unknown. The source material was cultured T cells, either the whole culture or a sorted T cell fraction (not recorded which). The receptors were sampled from a human donor in good health. The CDR3 runs from the conserved cysteine through the conserved F or W. The D gene is left open where the match is weak. The listing skips clone size in some rows; elsewhere it reads once, few, many or a size class.

D gene | J gene | V gene | clone size | CDR3 protein | CDR3 DNA
. | TRBJ1-5 | TRBV6-2/TRBV6-3 | . | CASSSSGLIQPQHF | TGTGCCAGCAGTTCCTCAGGCTTGATTCAGCCCCAGCATTTT
. | TRBJ2-7 | TRBV16 | . | CASSHLRTNSYEQYF | TGTGCCAGCAGCCACTTAAGGACAAATTCCTACGAGCAGTACTTC
. | TRBJ2-2 | TRBV10-3 | . | CAITNDGGILTGELFF | TGTGCCATCACCAATGACGGGGGCATACTCACCGGGGAGCTGTTTTTT
TRBD1 | TRBJ2-7 | TRBV5-4 | . | CASRGQGVIEQYF | TGTGCCAGCCGTGGACAGGGGGTCATCGAGCAGTACTTC
TRBD1 | TRBJ2-5 | TRBV7-6 | many | CASSLTGGKETQYF | TGTGCCAGCAGCTTAACAGGGGGTAAAGAGACCCAGTACTTC
. | TRBJ2-5 | TRBV6-6 | . | CASSYRGGSETQYF | TGTGCCAGCAGTTATCGAGGGGGTTCGGAGACCCAGTACTTC
. | TRBJ1-4 | TRBV7-9 | . | CASGRRNEKLFF | TGTGCCAGCGGACGTCGTAATGAAAAACTGTTTTTT
. | TRBJ1-2 | TRBV15 | medium-sized | CATSRDLLPEGYTF | TGTGCCACCAGCAGAGATCTACTTCCCGAGGGCTACACCTTC
TRBD2 | TRBJ2-3 | TRBV6-6 | . | CASSYSERGGRDTQYF | TGTGCCAGCAGTTACTCTGAGCGGGGGGGCCGGGATACGCAGTATTTT
. | TRBJ1-6 | TRBV6-5 | . | CASSYRQRGGSYNSPLHF | TGTGCCAGCAGCTACCGGCAGCGGGGGGGCTCCTATAATTCACCCCTCCACTTT
. | TRBJ2-7 | TRBV5-5 | medium-sized | CASSSHHEQYF | TGTGCCAGCAGCTCGCACCACGAGCAGTACTTC
. | TRBJ2-7 | TRBV5-1 | once | CASSPTGSVSYEQYF | TGCGCCAGCAGTCCAACAGGGTCCGTCTCCTACGAGCAGTACTTC
. | TRBJ2-3 | TRBV18 | few | CASSQREDTQYF | TGTGCCAGCTCCCAGAGGGAAGATACGCAGTATTTT
TRBD2 | TRBJ2-1 | TRBV7-2 | few | CASRWGGRLGGEQFF | TGTGCCAGCAGGTGGGGGGGTAGATTGGGCGGTGAGCAGTTCTTC
. | TRBJ1-2 | TRBV2 | . | CASSESLGGKNYGYTF | TGTGCCAGCAGTGAATCCCTGGGAGGGAAAAACTATGGCTACACCTTC
. | TRBJ2-7 | TRBV12-3/TRBV12-4 | . | CASSSLGAEQYF | TGTGCCAGCAGTAGTTTAGGTGCCGAGCAGTACTTC
. | TRBJ1-2 | TRBV12-3/TRBV12-4 | few | CASSQQGNYGYTF | TGTGCCAGCAGTCAACAGGGTAACTATGGCTACACCTTC
. | TRBJ2-5 | TRBV5-8 | . | CASSLEVNQETQYF | TGTGCCAGCAGCTTGGAAGTCAACCAAGAGACCCAGTACTTC
TRBD1 | TRBJ2-2 | TRBV12-3/TRBV12-4 | . | CASSFDRGIGELFF | TGTGCCAGCAGTTTTGACAGGGGGATCGGGGAGCTGTTTTTT
TRBD2 | TRBJ2-7 | TRBV28 | few | CASSQGLAGAYEQYF | TGTGCCAGCAGCCAGGGACTAGCGGGGGCCTACGAGCAGTACTTC
TRBD1 | TRBJ1-5 | TRBV19 | medium-sized | CASSWDRARGNQPQHF | TGTGCCAGTAGTTGGGACAGGGCAAGGGGCAATCAGCCCCAGCATTTT
. | TRBJ2-7 | TRBV27 | many | CASSLFGLQGSFYEQYF | TGTGCCAGCAGTTTATTCGGTTTGCAGGGGTCTTTCTACGAGCAGTACTTC
. | TRBJ2-6 | TRBV6-5 | few | CASSYQGSGANVLTF | TGTGCCAGCAGTTACCAGGGCTCTGGGGCCAACGTCCTGACTTTC
. | TRBJ2-7 | TRBV27 | few | CASSLLGGARGSYEQYF | TGTGCCAGCAGTTTATTAGGGGGGGCGCGAGGATCCTACGAGCAGTACTTC
. | TRBJ1-5 | TRBV18 | few | CASSPPPGLGGLNQPQHF | TGTGCCAGCTCACCACCGCCGGGTTTAGGGGGACTCAATCAGCCCCAGCATTTT
. | TRBJ1-5 | TRBV18 | . | CASSLGGSNQPQHF | TGTGCCAGCTCCCTGGGGGGTTCCAATCAGCCCCAGCATTTT
TRBD1 | TRBJ1-2 | TRBV6-6 | . | CASSTPLSRGDYGYTF | TGTGCCAGCAGTACTCCGTTAAGCAGGGGGGACTATGGCTACACCTTC
. | TRBJ2-5 | TRBV5-8 | once | CASSLEAGIGETQYF | TGTGCCAGCAGCTTGGAGGCAGGGATAGGAGAGACCCAGTACTTC
. | TRBJ2-5 | TRBV5-3 | . | CARSLPALGETQYF | TGTGCCAGAAGCTTGCCAGCCTTAGGGGAGACCCAGTACTTC
. | TRBJ1-4 | TRBV6-1 | . | CASRRAFNEKLFF | TGTGCCAGCAGGAGGGCGTTTAATGAAAAACTGTTTTTT
. | TRBJ1-1 | TRBV20-1 | few | CSAREVEPLEAFF | TGCAGTGCTAGAGAGGTGGAACCACTTGAAGCTTTCTTT
. | TRBJ2-7 | TRBV3-1 | few | CASSRGGGRGSEQYF | TGTGCCAGCAGCCGAGGGGGGGGTAGAGGAAGCGAGCAGTACTTC
. | TRBJ2-3 | TRBV2 | medium-sized | CASSEAARTDTQYF | TGTGCCAGCAGTGAAGCGGCTCGCACAGATACGCAGTATTTT
. | TRBJ2-2 | TRBV9 | many | CASSVGYGLWANSNTGELFF | TGTGCCAGCAGCGTAGGGTATGGTCTATGGGCCAACTCGAACACCGGGGAGCTGTTTTTT
. | TRBJ1-1 | TRBV12-3/TRBV12-4 | . | CASSPGTEAFF | TGTGCCAGCAGCCCCGGCACTGAAGCTTTCTTT
. | TRBJ2-2 | TRBV27 | . | CASSLAQGWAGELFF | TGTGCCAGCAGTCTGGCACAGGGATGGGCCGGGGAGCTGTTTTTT
TRBD1 | TRBJ2-7 | TRBV6-2/TRBV6-3 | . | CASKGQVLHEQYF | TGTGCCAGCAAGGGACAGGTATTGCACGAGCAGTACTTC
. | TRBJ2-5 | TRBV2 | . | CASSSEAVSQETQYF | TGTGCCAGCAGTTCTGAAGCGGTATCTCAAGAGACCCAGTACTTC
. | TRBJ2-7 | TRBV6-6 | once | CASSATGNEQYF | TGTGCCAGCAGTGCTACAGGCAACGAGCAGTACTTC
TRBD1 | TRBJ2-7 | TRBV25-1 | few | CASGRTGGINEQYF | TGTGCCAGCGGCAGGACAGGGGGGATCAACGAGCAGTACTTC
. | TRBJ1-3 | TRBV3-1 | many | CASTSSGSGYTIYF | TGTGCCAGCACATCTTCAGGCTCCGGATACACCATATATTTT